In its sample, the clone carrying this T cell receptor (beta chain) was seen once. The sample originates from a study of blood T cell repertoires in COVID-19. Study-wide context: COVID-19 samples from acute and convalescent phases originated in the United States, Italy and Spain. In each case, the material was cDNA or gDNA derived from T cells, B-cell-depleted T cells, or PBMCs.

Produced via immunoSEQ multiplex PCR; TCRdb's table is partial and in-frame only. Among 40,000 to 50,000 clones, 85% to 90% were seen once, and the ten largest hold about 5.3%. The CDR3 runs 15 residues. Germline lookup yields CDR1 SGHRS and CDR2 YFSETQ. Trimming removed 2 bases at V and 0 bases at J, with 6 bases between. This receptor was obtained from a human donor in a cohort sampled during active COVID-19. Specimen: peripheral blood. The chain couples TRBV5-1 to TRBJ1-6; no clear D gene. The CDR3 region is CASSFSDSYNSPLHF. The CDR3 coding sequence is TGCGCCAGCAGCTTTTCAGACTCCTATAATTCACCCCTCCACTTT.